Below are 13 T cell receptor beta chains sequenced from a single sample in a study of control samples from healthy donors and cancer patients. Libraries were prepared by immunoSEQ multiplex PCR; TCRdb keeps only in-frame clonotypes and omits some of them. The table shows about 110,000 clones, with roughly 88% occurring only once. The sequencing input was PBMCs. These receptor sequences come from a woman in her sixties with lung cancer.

The CDR3 DNA follows: TGTGCCAGCAGTTTTGGGGCAACTTACGCTTACGAGCAGTACTTC. Residues: CASSFGATYAYEQYF. The chain carries TRBV6-5 and TRBJ2-7, with D maybe TRBD1 (5 bases). This CDR3 region has 15 residues. Germline CDR1 reads MNHEY; CDR2 reads SVGAGI. V shed 4 bases and J shed 4 bases, with 17 bases lying between them.

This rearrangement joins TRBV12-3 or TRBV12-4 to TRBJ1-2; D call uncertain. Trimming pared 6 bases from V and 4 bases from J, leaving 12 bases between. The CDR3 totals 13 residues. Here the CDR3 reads CASSRQAIYGYTF. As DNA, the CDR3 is TGTGCCAGCAGCCGCCAGGCGATCTATGGCTACACCTTC.

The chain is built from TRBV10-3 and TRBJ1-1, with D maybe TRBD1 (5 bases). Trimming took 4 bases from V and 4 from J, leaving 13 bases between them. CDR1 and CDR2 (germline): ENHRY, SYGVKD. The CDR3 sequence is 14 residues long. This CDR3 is CAISVWGAGTEAFF. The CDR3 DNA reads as TGTGCCATCAGTGTTTGGGGCGCGGGCACTGAAGCTTTCTTT.

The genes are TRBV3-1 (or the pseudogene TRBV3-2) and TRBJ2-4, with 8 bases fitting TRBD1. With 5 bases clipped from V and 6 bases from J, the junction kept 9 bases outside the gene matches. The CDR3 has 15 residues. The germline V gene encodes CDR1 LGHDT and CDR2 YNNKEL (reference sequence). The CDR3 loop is CASSSEDRAVNIQYF. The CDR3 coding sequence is TGTGCCAGCAGCTCTGAGGACAGGGCAGTAAACATTCAGTACTTC.

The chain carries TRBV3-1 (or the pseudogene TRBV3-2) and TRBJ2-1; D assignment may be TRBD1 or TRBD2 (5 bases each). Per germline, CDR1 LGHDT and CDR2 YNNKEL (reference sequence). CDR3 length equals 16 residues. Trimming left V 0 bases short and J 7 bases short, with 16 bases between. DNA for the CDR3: TGTGCCAGCAGCCAAGATAACGGGGAGTGGGGGAATGAGCAGTTCTTC. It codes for CASSQDNGEWGNEQFF.

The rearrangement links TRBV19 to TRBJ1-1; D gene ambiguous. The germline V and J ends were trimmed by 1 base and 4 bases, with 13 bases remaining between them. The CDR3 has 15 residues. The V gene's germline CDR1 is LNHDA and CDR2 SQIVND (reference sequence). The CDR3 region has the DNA TGTGCCAGTAGTATAGGAGGCACCTTGGGCACTGAAGCTTTCTTT. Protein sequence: CASSIGGTLGTEAFF.

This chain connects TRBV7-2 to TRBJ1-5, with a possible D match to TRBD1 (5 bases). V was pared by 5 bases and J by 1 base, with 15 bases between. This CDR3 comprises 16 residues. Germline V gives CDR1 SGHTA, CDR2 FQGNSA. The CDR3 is CASSLVGGGSNQPQHF. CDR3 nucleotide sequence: TGTGCCAGCAGCCTGGTTGGGGGGGGGAGCAATCAGCCCCAGCATTTT.

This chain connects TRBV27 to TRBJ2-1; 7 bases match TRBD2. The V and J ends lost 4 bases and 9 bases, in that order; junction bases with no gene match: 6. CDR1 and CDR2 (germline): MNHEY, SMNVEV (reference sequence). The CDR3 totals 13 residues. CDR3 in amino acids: CASSSGLRGEQFF. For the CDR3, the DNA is TGTGCCAGCAGTTCGGGACTAAGGGGTGAGCAGTTCTTC.

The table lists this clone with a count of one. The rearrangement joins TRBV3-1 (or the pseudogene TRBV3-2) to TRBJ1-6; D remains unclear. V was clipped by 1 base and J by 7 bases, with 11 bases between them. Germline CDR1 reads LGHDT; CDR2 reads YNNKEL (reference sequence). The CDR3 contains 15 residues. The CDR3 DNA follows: TGTGCCAGCAGCCAAGGTACGGGCTACAATTCACCCCTCCACTTT. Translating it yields CASSQGTGYNSPLHF.

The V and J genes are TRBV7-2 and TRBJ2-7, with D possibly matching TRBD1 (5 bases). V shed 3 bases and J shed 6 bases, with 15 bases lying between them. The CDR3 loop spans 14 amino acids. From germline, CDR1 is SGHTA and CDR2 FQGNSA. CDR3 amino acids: CASSLGWQGFEQYF. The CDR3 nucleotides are TGTGCCAGCAGCTTGGGGTGGCAGGGTTTCGAGCAGTACTTC. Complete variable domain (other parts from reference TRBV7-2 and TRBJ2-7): GAGVSQSPSNKVTEKGKDVELRCDPISGHTALYWYRQSLGQGLEFLIYFQGNSAPDKSGLPSDRFSAERTGGSVSTLTIQRTQQEDSAVYLCASSLGWQGFEQYFGPGTRLTVT.

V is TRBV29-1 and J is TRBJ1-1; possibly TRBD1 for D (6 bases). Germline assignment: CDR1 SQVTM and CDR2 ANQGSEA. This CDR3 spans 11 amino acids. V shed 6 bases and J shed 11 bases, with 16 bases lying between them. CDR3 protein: CSVGDTRVAFF. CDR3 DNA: TGCAGCGTGGGGGACACCCGTGTGGCTTTCTTT.

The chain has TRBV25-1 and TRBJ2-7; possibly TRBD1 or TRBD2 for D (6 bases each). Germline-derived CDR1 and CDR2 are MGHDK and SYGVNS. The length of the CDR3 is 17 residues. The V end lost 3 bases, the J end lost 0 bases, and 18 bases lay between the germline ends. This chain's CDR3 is CASSEPDTGRISYEQYF. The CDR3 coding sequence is TGTGCCAGCAGTGAGCCAGACACAGGGAGGATCTCCTACGAGCAGTACTTC.

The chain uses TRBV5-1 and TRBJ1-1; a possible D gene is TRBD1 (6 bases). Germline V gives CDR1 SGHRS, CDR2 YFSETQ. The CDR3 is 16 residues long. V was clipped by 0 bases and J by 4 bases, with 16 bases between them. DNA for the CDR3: TGCGCCAGCAGCTTGGATTCAGGGGCTGAGCGCACTGAAGCTTTCTTT. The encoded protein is CASSLDSGAERTEAFF. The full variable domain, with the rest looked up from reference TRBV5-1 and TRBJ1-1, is KAGVTQTPRYLIKTRGQQVTLSCSPISGHRSVSWYQQTPGQGLQFLFEYFSETQRNKGNFPGRFSGRQFSNSRSEMNVSTLELGDSALYLCASSLDSGAERTEAFFGQGTRLTVV.